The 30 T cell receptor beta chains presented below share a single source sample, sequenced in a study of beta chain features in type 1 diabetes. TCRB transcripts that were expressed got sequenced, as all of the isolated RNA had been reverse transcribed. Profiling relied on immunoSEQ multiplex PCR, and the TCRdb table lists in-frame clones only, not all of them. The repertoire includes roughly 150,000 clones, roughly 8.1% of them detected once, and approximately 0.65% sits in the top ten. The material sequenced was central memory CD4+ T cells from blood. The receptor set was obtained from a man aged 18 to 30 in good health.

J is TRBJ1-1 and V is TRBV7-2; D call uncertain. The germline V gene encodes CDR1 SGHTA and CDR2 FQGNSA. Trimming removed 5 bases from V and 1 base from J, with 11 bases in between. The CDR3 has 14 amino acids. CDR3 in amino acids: CASSAVGENTEAFF. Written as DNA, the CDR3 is TGTGCCAGCAGCGCCGTGGGAGAGAACACTGAAGCTTTCTTT.

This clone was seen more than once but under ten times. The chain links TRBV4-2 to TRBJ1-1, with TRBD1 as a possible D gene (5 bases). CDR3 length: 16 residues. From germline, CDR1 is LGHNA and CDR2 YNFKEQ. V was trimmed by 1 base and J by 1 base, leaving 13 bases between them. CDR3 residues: CASSQVFTGPNTEAFF. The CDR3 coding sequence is TGTGCCAGCAGCCAAGTTTTTACAGGCCCGAACACTGAAGCTTTCTTT.

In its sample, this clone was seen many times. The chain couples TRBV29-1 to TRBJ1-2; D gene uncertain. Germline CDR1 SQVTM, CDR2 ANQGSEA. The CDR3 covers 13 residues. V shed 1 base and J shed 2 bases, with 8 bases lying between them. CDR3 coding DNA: TGCAGCGTTGAAGGGCAGACAAACTATGGCTACACCTTC. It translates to CSVEGQTNYGYTF. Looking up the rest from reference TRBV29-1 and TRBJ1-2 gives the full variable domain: SAVISQKPSRDICQRGTSLTIQCQVDSQVTMMFWYRQQPGQSLTLIATANQGSEATYESGFVIDKFPISRPNLTFSTLTVSNMSPEDSSIYLCSVEGQTNYGYTFGSGTRLTVV.

The CDR3 DNA follows: TGCGCCAGCAGCCAACGTTACAATGAGCAGTTCTTC. It codes for CASSQRYNEQFF. The J gene is TRBJ2-1, the V gene TRBV4-1; D is uncertain. Trimming took off 2 bases at V and 4 bases at J, with 3 bases between the two ends. The CDR3 contains 12 residues. Looked up from germline, CDR1 is MGHRA and CDR2 is YSYEKL.

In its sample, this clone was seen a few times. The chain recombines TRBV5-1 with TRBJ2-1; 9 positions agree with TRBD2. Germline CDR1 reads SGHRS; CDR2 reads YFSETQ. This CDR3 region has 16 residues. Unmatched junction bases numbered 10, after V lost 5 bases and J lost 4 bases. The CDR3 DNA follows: TGCGCCAGCAGGACCCCCGGGACTAGCAGATACAATGAGCAGTTCTTC. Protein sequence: CASRTPGTSRYNEQFF.

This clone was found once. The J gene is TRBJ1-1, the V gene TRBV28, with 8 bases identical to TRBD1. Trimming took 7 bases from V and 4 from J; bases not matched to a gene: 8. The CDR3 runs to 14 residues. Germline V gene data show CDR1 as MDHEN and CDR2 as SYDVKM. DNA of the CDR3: TGTGCCAGCACCCCAGGACAGGGTCCCACTGAAGCTTTCTTT. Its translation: CASTPGQGPTEAFF.

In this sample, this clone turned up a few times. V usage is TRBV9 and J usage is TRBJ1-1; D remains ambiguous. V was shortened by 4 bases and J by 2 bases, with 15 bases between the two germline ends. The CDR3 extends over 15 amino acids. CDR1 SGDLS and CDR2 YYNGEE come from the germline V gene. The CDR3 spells CASSPRWEGNTEAFF. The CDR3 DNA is TGTGCCAGCAGCCCGAGATGGGAGGGTAACACTGAAGCTTTCTTT. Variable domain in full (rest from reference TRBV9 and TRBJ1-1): DSGVTQTPKHLITATGQRVTLRCSPRSGDLSVYWYQQSLDQGLQFLIQYYNGEERAKGNILERFSAQQFPDLHSELNLSSLELGDSALYFCASSPRWEGNTEAFFGQGTRLTVV.

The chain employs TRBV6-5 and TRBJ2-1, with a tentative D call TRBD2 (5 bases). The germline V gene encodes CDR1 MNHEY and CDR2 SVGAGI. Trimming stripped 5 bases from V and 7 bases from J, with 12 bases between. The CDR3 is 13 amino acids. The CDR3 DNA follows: TGTGCCAGCAGTCAGGCGGGTGGTAATGAGCAGTTCTTC. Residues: CASSQAGGNEQFF.

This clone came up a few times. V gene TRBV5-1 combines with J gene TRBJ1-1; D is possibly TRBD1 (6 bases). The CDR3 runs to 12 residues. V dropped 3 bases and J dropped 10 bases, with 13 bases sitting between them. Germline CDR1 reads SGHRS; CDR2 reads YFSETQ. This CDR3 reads CASSWNREGAFF. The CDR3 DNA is TGCGCCAGCAGCTGGAACAGGGAAGGAGCTTTCTTT.

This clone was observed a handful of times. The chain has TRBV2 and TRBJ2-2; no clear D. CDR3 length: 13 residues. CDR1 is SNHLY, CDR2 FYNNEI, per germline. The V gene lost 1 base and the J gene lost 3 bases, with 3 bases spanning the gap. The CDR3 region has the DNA TGTGCCAGCAGTGAAGTATACACCGGGGAGCTGTTTTTT. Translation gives CASSEVYTGELFF.

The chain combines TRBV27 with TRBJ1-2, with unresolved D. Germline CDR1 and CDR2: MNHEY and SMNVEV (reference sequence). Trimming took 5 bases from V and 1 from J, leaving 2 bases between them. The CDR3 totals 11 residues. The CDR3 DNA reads TGTGCCAGCAGTCGTAACTATGGCTACACCTTC. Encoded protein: CASSRNYGYTF.

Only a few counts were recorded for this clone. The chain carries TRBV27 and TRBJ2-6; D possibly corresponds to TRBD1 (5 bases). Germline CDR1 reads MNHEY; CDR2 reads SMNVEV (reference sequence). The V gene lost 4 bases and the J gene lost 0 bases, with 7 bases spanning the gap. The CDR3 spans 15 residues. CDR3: CASSSRVSGANVLTF. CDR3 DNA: TGTGCCAGCAGTTCCAGGGTCTCTGGGGCCAACGTCCTGACTTTC. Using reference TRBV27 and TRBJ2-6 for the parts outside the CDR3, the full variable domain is EAQVTQNPRYLITVTGKKLTVTCSQNMNHEYMSWYRQDPGLGLRQIYYSMNVEVTDKGDVPEGYKVSRKEKRNFPLILESPSPNQTSLYFCASSSRVSGANVLTFGAGSRLTVL.

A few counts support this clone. The CDR3 reads CASSLRGAPYNEQFF. As DNA, the CDR3 is TGTGCCAGCAGCCTCCGGGGGGCCCCCTACAATGAGCAGTTCTTC. This chain joins TRBV7-2 and TRBJ2-1, with D possibly being TRBD2 (7 bases). The V end lost 5 bases, the J end lost 2 bases, and 13 bases lay between the germline ends. Germline loops: CDR1 SGHTA, CDR2 FQGNSA. The CDR3 loop spans 15 amino acids.

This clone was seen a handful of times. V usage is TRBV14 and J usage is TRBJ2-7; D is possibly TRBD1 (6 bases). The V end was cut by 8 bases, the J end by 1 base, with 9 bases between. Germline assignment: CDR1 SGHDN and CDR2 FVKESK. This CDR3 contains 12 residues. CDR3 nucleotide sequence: TGTGCCAGCGCAGGGGTTTCCTACGAGCAGTACTTC. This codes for CASAGVSYEQYF.

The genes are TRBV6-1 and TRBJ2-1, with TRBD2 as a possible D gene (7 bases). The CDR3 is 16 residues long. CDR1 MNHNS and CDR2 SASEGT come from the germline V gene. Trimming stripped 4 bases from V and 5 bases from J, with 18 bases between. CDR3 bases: TGTGCCAGCAGTGGGCCACAGGGAGGGACGGACAATGAGCAGTTCTTC. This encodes CASSGPQGGTDNEQFF.

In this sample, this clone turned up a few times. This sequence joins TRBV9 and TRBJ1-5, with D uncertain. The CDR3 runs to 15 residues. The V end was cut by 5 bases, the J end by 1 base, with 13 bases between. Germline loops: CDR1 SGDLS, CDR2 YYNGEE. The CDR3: CASSAGVISNQPQHF. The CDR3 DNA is TGTGCCAGCAGTGCCGGGGTAATAAGCAATCAGCCCCAGCATTTT.

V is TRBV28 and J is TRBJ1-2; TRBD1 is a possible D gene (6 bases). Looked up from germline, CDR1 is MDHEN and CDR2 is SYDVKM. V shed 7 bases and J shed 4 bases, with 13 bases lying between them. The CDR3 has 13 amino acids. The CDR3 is CASNPDSLYGYTF. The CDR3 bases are TGTGCCAGCAACCCGGACAGCCTCTATGGCTACACCTTC.

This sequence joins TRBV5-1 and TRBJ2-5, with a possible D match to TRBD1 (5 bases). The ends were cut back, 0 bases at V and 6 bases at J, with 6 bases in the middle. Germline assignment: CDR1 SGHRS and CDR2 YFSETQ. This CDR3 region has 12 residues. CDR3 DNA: TGCGCCAGCAGCTTGGAGGGGAAGACCCAGTACTTC. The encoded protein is CASSLEGKTQYF.

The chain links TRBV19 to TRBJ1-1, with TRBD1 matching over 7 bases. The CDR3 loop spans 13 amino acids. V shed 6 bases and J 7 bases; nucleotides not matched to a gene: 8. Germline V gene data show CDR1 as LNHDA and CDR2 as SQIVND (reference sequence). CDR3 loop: CASRLRDSLEAFF. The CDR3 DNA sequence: TGTGCCAGTAGGCTAAGGGACAGTCTTGAAGCTTTCTTT.

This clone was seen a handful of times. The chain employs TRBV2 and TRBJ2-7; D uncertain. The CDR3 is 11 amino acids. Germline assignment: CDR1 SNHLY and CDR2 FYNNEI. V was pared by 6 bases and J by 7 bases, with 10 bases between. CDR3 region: CASSAVEEQYF. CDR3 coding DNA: TGTGCCAGCAGCGCGGTGGAGGAGCAGTACTTC.

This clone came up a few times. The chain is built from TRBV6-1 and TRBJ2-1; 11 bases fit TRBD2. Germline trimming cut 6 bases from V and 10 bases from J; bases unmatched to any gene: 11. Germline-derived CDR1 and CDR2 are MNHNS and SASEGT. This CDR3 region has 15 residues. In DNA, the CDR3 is TGTGCCAGCAGCGTTAGCGGGAGGGCCTCTGAGGAGCAGTTCTTC. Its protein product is CASSVSGRASEEQFF.

DNA for the CDR3: TGTGCCAGTAGTACGCGGGACAGAGTCACCGGGGAGCTGTTTTTT. Residues: CASSTRDRVTGELFF. The genes are TRBV19 and TRBJ2-2, with D tentatively TRBD1 (7 bases). The CDR3 length is 15 residues. Germline CDR1 reads LNHDA; CDR2 reads SQIVND (reference sequence). V lost 4 bases and J 4 bases, leaving 13 bases between the germline ends. The whole variable domain, remainder taken from reference TRBV19 and TRBJ2-2, is DGGITQSPKYLFRKEGQNVTLSCEQNLNHDAMYWYRQDPGQGLRLIYYSQIVNDFQKGDIAEGYSVSREKKESFPLTVTSAQKNPTAFYLCASSTRDRVTGELFFGEGSRLTVL.

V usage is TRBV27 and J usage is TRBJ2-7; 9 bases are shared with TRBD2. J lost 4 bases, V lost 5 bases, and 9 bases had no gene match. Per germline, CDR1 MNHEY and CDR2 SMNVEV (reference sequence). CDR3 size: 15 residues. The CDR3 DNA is TGTGCCAGCAGTAATCGTCTAGCGGGGATATACGAGCAGTACTTC. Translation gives CASSNRLAGIYEQYF.

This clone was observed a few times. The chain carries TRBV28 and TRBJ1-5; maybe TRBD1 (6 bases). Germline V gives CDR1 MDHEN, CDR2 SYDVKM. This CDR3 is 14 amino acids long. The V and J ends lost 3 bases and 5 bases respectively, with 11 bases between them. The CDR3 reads CASSLVRGDQPQHF. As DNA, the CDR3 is TGTGCCAGCAGTTTGGTCAGGGGAGATCAGCCCCAGCATTTT.

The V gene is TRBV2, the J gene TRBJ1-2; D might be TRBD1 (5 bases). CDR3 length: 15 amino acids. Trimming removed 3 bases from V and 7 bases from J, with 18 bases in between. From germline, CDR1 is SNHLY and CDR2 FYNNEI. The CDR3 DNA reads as TGTGCCAGCAGTGACCGAAGGACCGGGACTAGTGGCTACACCTTC. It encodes CASSDRRTGTSGYTF.

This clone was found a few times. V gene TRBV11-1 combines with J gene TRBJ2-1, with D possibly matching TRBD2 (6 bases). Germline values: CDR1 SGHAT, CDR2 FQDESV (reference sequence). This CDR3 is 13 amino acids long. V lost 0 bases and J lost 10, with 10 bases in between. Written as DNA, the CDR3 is TGTGCCAGCAGCTTAGCGGCGCGGGGCGAGCAGTTCTTC. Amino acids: CASSLAARGEQFF.

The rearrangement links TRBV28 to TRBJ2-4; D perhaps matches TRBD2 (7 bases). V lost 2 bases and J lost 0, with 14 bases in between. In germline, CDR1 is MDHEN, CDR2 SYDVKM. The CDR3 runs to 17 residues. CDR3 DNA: TGTGCCAGCAGTTTAATCAGGGGACTACTAGCCAAAAACATTCAGTACTTC. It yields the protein CASSLIRGLLAKNIQYF.

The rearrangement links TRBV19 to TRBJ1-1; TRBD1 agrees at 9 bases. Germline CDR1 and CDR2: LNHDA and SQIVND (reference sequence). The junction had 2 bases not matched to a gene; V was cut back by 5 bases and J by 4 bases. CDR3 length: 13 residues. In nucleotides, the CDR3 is TGTGCCAGTAGTTCGGGACAGGGCACTGAAGCTTTCTTT. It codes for CASSSGQGTEAFF.

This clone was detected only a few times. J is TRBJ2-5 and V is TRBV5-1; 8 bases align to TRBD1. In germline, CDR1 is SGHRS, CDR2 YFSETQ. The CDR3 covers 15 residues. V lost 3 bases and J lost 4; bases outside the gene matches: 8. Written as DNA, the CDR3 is TGCGCCAGCAGCTGGGGGACAGGCAGACGAGAGACCCAGTACTTC. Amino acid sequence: CASSWGTGRRETQYF.

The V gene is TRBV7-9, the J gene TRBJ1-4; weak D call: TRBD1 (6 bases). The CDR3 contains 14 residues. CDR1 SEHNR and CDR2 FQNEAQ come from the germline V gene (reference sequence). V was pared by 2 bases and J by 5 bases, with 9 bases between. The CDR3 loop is CASSLPGANEKLFF. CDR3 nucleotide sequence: TGTGCCAGCAGCTTACCAGGGGCAAATGAAAAACTGTTTTTT.